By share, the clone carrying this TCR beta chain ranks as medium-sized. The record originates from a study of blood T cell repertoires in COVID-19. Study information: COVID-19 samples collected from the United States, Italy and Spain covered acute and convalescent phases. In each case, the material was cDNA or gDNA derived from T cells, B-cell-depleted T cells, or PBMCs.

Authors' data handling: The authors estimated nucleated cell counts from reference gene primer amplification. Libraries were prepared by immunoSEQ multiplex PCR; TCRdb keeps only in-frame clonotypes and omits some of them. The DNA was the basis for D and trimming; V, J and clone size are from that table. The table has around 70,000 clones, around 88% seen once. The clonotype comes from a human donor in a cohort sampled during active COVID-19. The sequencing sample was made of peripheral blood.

The CDR3 nucleotides are TGTGCCAGCAGTTCGACTAGCGAGGACGAGCAGTACTTC. Translation: CASSSTSEDEQYF. The chain is built from TRBV27 and TRBJ2-7; 8 positions agree with TRBD2. The CDR3 contains 13 residues. Trimming cost V 4 bases and J 5 bases; bases outside gene matches: 4. Per the germline V gene, CDR1 is MNHEY and CDR2 is SMNVEV (reference sequence).